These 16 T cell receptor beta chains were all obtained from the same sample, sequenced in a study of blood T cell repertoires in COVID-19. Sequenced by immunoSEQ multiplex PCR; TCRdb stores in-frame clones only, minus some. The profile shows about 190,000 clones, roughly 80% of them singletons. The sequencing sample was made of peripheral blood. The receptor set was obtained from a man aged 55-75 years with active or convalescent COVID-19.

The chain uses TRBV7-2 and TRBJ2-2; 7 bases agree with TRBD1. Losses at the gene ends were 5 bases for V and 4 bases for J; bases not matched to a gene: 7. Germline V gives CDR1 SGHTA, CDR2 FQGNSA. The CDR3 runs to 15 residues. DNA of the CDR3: TGTGCCAGCAGCATTCAAGGACAGGCCACCGGGGAGCTGTTTTTT. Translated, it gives CASSIQGQATGELFF.

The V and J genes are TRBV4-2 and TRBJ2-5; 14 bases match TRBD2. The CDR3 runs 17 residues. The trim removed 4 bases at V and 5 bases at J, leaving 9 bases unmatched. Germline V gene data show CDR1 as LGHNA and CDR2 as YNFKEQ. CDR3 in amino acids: CASSPGTSGRRGETQYF. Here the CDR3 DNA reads TGTGCCAGCAGCCCCGGGACTAGCGGGAGACGTGGTGAGACCCAGTACTTC.

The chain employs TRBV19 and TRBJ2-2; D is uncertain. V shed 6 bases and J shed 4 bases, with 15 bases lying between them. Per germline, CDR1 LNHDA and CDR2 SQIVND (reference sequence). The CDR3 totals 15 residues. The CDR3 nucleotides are TGTGCCAGTAGGGCCGACCGGTCGGGCACCGGGGAGCTGTTTTTT. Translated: CASRADRSGTGELFF. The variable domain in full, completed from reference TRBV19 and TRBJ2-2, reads DGGITQSPKYLFRKEGQNVTLSCEQNLNHDAMYWYRQDPGQGLRLIYYSQIVNDFQKGDIAEGYSVSREKKESFPLTVTSAQKNPTAFYLCASRADRSGTGELFFGEGSRLTVL.

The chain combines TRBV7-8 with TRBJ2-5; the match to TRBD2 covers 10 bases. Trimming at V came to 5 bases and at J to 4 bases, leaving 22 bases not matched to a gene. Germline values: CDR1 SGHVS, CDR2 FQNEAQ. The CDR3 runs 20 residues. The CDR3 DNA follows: TGTGCCAGCAGCCAGCTCGGGACTAGCGATTTGTCGGGGATGTTAGAGACCCAGTACTTC. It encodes CASSQLGTSDLSGMLETQYF. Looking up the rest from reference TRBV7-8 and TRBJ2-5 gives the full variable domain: GAGVSQSPRYKVAKRGQDVALRCDPISGHVSLFWYQQALGQGPEFLTYFQNEAQLDKSGLPSDRFFAERPEGSVSTLKIQRTQQEDSAVYLCASSQLGTSDLSGMLETQYFGPGTRLLVL.

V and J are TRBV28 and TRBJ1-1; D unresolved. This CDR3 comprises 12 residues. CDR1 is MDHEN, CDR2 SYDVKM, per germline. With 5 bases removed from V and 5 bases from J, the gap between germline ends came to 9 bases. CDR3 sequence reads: CASSTRRTEAFF. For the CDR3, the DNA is TGTGCCAGCAGTACCCGGCGGACTGAAGCTTTCTTT.

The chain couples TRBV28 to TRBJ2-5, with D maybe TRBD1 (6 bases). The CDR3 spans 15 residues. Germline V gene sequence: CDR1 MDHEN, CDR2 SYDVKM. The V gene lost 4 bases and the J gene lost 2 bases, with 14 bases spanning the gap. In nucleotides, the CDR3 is TGTGCCAGCAGTTCGGGACAAGTTGGGCAAGAGACCCAGTACTTC. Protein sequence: CASSSGQVGQETQYF.

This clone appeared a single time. Written as DNA, the CDR3 is TGTGCCAGCAGCTTCAGACTAGCGGGTCGGGAGACCCAGTACTTC. Translation: CASSFRLAGRETQYF. This chain uses TRBV5-4 with TRBJ2-5; 10 positions match TRBD2. The germline CDR1 and CDR2 sequences are SGHNT and YYREEE (reference sequence). J lost 5 bases, V lost 2 bases, and 6 bases had no gene match. The CDR3 has 15 residues.

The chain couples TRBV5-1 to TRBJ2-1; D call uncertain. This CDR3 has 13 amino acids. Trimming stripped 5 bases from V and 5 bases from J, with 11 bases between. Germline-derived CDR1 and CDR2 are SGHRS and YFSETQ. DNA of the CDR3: TGCGCCAGCAGTCTGGGCTTCAACAATGAGCAGTTCTTC. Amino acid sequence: CASSLGFNNEQFF.

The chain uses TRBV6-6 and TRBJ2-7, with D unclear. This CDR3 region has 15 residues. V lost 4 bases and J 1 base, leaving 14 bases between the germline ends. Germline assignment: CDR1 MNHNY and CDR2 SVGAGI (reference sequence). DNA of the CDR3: TGTGCCAGCAGTTCTGGGTGGGCCGAGTCCTACGAGCAGTACTTC. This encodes CASSSGWAESYEQYF.

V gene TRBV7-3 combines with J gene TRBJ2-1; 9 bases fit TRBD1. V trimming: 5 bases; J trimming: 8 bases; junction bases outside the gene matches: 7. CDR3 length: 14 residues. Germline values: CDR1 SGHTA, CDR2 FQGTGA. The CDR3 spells CASSTGTGSYEQFF. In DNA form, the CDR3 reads TGTGCCAGCAGCACGGGGACAGGGTCGTATGAGCAGTTCTTC.

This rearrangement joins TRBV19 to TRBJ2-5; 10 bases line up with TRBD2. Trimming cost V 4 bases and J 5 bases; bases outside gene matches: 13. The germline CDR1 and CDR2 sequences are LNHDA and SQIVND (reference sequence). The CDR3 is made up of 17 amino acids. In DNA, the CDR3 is TGTGCCAGTAGTAAAGGGTTAGCGGGAGGTGTGGGGGAGACCCAGTACTTC. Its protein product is CASSKGLAGGVGETQYF. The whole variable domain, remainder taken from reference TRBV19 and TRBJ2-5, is DGGITQSPKYLFRKEGQNVTLSCEQNLNHDAMYWYRQDPGQGLRLIYYSQIVNDFQKGDIAEGYSVSREKKESFPLTVTSAQKNPTAFYLCASSKGLAGGVGETQYFGPGTRLLVL.

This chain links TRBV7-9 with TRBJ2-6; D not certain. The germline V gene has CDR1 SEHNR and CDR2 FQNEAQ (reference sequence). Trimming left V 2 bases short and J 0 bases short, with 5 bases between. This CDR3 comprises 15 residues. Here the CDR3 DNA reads TGTGCCAGCAGCTTACCCGGCTCTGGGGCCAACGTCCTGACTTTC. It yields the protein CASSLPGSGANVLTF.

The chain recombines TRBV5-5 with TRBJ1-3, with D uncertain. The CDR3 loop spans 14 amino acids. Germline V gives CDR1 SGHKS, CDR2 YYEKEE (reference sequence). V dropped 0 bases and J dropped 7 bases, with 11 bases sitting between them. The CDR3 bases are TGTGCCAGCAGCTTGGGTCCGACGGGGAACACCATATATTTT. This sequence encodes CASSLGPTGNTIYF.

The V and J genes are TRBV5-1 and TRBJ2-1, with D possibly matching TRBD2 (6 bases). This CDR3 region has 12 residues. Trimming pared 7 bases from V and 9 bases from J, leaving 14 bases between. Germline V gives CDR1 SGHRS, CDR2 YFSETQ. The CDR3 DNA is TGCGCCAGCCATTCGCAGGGAGGTGAGCAGTTCTTC. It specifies CASHSQGGEQFF.

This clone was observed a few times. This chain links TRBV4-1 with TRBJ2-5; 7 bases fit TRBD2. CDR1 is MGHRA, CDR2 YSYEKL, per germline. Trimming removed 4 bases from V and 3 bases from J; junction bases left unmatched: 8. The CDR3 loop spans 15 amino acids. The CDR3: CASSLVLSGEETQYF. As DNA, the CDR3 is TGCGCCAGCAGCCTAGTACTGAGCGGGGAAGAGACCCAGTACTTC.

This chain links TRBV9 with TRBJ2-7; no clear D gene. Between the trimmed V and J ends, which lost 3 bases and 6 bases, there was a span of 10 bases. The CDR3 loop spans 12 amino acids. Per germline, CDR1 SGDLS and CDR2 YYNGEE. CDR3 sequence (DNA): TGTGCCAGCAGCGAAAATTACGGCGAGCAGTACTTC. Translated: CASSENYGEQYF.